This T cell receptor beta chain was profiled in a study of T cell changes during pregnancy in multiple sclerosis. The repertoire was sequenced with immunoSEQ multiplex PCR; TCRdb's copy has only in-frame clones and lacks some. The table lists tens of thousands of clones, roughly 84% of them singletons. This CDR3 is built from 14 residues. CDR1 and CDR2 (germline): GTSNPN, SVGIG (reference sequence). Trimming took off 1 base at V and 0 bases at J, with 10 bases between the two ends. This chain joins TRBV30 and TRBJ2-7; D perhaps matches TRBD2 (5 bases). Specimen: CD8+ T cells from peripheral blood mononuclear cells, collected after pregnancy. The receptor comes from a female donor with multiple sclerosis, enrolled in a pregnancy study. CDR3 DNA: TGTGCCTGGAGTGAGAATGCGGGCTCCTACGAGCAGTACTTC. Translating gives CAWSENAGSYEQYF.